This T cell receptor beta chain was recovered during a study of blood T cell repertoires in COVID-19. Overall study context: The origin of the acute and convalescent COVID-19 samples was the United States, Italy and Spain.

V was cut by 1 base and J by 0 bases, with 15 bases left in between. This CDR3 is built from 17 residues. The germline gives CDR1 MGHRA, CDR2 YSYEKL. As originally analysed: Nucleated cell number was recorded as an estimate derived from reference gene primer amplification. TCRdb keeps only in-frame clones here, not all; method: immunoSEQ multiplex PCR. V, J and clone size reflect that table, while D and trimming were determined from the DNA. The sample holds about 100,000 clones; 80% to 90% are singletons and the top ten take around 4.8%. The chain is built from TRBV4-1 and TRBJ2-5, with D perhaps TRBD2 (7 bases). Sequencing was performed on peripheral blood. This TCR came from a man aged 55 to 70 with acute or convalescent COVID-19. The CDR3 region is CASSQGQRRGHQETQYF. The CDR3 DNA follows: TGCGCCAGCAGCCAAGGGCAAAGGCGGGGGCACCAAGAGACCCAGTACTTC.